This T cell receptor (beta chain) was sequenced during a study of T-cell reconstitution after alpha-beta-depleted transplantation in children. For TCRbeta, the library was prepared with unique molecular identifiers. MiXCR was run by TCRdb on the PCR reads, yielding one entry per CDR3 protein. The table has 550,000 to 600,000 distinct CDR3 sequences, 23% seen once. Notes on the study in general: The main origin of T-cell counts and diversity one year after transplant was newly produced T cells.

This clonotype showed up just a few times. What it binds is unknown. The receptor's source is a boy under two years old who had a stem cell transplant for acute myeloid leukemia, so the T cells may come from the graft donor. Material: PBMCs, mostly from graft donor cells, obtained 360 days after TCRalphabeta/CD19-depleted stem cell transplant.

CDR3 sequence (DNA): TGCAGCGTTGAAAGGGACGGCTACGAGCAGTACTTC. Translation: CSVERDGYEQYF. This chain joins TRBV29-1 and TRBJ2-7; D may match TRBD1 or TRBD2 (5 bases each). The CDR3 totals 12 residues. V was trimmed by 2 bases and J by 3 bases, leaving 8 bases between them. Germline CDR1 is SQVTM and CDR2 is ANQGSEA.